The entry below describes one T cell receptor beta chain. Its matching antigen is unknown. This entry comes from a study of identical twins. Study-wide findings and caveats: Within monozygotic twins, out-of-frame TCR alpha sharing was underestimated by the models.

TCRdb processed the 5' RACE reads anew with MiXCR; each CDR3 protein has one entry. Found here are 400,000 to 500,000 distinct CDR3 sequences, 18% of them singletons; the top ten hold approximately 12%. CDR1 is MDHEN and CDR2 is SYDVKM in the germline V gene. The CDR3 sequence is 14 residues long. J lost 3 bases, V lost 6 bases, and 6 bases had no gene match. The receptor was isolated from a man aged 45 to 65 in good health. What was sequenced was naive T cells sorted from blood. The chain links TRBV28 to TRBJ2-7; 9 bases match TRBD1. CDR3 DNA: TGTGCCAGCAGATACACGGACAGGGGCTACGAGCAGTACTTC. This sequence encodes CASRYTDRGYEQYF. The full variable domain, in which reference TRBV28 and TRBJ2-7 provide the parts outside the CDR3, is DVKVTQSSRYLVKRTGEKVFLECVQDMDHENMFWYRQDPGLGLRLIYFSYDVKMKEKGDIPEGYSVSREKKERFSLILESASTNQTSMYLCASRYTDRGYEQYFGPGTRLTVT.